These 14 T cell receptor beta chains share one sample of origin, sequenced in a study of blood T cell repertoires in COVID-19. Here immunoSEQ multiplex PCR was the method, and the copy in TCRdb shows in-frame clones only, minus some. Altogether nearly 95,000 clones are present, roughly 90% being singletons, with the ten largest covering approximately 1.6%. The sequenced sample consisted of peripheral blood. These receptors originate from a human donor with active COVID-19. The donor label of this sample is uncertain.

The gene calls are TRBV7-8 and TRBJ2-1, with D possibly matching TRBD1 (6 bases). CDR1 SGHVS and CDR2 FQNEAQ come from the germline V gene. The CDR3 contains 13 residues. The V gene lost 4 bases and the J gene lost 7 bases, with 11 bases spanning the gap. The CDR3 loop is CASSWSRGNEQFF. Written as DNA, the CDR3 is TGTGCCAGCAGCTGGAGCAGGGGAAATGAGCAGTTCTTC. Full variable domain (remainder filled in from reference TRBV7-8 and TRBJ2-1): GAGVSQSPRYKVAKRGQDVALRCDPISGHVSLFWYQQALGQGPEFLTYFQNEAQLDKSGLPSDRFFAERPEGSVSTLKIQRTQQEDSAVYLCASSWSRGNEQFFGPGTRLTVL.

The CDR3 is CASSLEVSSYNEQFF. DNA of the CDR3: TGTGCCAGCAGCTTAGAGGTATCCTCCTACAATGAGCAGTTCTTC. The gene calls are TRBV7-3 and TRBJ2-1; no reliable D call. Germline loops: CDR1 SGHTA, CDR2 FQGTGA. The CDR3 consists of 15 residues. The V end lost 2 bases, the J end lost 0 bases, and 8 bases lay between the germline ends.

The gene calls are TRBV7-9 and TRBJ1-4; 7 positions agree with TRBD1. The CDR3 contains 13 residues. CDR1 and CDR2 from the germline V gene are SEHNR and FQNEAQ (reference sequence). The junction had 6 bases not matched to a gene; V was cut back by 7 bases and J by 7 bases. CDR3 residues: CASTSGQLEKLFF. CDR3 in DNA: TGTGCCAGCACTTCGGGACAGCTTGAAAAACTGTTTTTT.

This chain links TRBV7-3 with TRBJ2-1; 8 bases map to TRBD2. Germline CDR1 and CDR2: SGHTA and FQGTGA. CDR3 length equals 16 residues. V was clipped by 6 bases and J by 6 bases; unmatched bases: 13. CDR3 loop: CASRQGPGGPFNEQFF. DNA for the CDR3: TGTGCCAGCAGGCAGGGACCGGGGGGGCCGTTCAATGAGCAGTTCTTC.

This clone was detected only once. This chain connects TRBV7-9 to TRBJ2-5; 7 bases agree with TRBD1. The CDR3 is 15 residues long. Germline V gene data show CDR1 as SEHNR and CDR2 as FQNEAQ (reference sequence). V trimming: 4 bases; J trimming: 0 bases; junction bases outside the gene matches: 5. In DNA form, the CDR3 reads TGTGCCAGCAGCTCCGGACAGGACTACCAAGAGACCCAGTACTTC. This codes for CASSSGQDYQETQYF.

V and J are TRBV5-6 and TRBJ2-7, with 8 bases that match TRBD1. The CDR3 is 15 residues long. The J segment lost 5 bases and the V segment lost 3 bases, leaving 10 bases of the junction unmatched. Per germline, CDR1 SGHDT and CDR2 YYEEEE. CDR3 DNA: TGTGCCAGCAGCTCCGACAGGGGATTAGGCGACGAGCAGTACTTC. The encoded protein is CASSSDRGLGDEQYF.

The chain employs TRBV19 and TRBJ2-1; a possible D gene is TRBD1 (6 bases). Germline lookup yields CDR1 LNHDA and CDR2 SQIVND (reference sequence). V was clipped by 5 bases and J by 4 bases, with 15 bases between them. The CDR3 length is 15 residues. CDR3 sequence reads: CASSWGTPDYNEQFF. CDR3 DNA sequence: TGTGCCAGTAGTTGGGGGACACCCGATTACAATGAGCAGTTCTTC.

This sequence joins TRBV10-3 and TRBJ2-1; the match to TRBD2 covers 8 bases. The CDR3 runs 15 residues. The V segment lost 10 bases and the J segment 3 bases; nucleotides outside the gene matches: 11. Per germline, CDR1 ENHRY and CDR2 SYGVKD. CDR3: CATRPSGGIYNEQFF. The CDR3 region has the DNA TGTGCCACCCGACCGAGCGGGGGTATCTACAATGAGCAGTTCTTC.

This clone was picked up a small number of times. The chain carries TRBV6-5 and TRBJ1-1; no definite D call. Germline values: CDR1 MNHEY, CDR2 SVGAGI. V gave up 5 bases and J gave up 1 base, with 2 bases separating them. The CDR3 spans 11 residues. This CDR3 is CASSRNTEAFF. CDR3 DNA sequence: TGTGCCAGCAGTCGGAACACTGAAGCTTTCTTT.

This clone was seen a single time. Here the CDR3 reads CASMWGPDQPQHF. CDR3 nucleotide sequence: TGTGCCAGCATGTGGGGGCCCGATCAGCCCCAGCATTTT. The chain uses TRBV6-6 and TRBJ1-5; D is perhaps TRBD1 (6 bases). Germline lookup yields CDR1 MNHNY and CDR2 SVGAGI (reference sequence). The CDR3 has 13 residues. The germline V and J ends were trimmed by 7 bases and 5 bases, with 12 bases remaining between them.

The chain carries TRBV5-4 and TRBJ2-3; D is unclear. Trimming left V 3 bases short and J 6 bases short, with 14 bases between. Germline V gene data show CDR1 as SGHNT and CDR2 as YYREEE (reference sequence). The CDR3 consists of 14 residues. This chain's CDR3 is CASSSAAVGDTQYF. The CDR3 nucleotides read TGTGCCAGCAGCTCCGCGGCCGTGGGTGATACGCAGTATTTT.

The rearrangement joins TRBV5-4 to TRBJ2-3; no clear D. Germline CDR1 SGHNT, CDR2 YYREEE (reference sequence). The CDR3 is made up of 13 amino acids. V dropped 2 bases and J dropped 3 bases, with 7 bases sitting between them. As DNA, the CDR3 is TGTGCCAGCAGCTTCCAAACAACAGATACGCAGTATTTT. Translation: CASSFQTTDTQYF.

CDR3 in DNA: TGTGCCAGCAGCGTAGGAGCGACCGCGGGGTGGTACGAGCAGTACTTC. Translation: CASSVGATAGWYEQYF. The chain couples TRBV9 to TRBJ2-7; possibly TRBD2 for D (6 bases). Trimming pared 0 bases from V and 4 bases from J, leaving 17 bases between. There are 16 residues in the CDR3. Germline CDR1 reads SGDLS; CDR2 reads YYNGEE.

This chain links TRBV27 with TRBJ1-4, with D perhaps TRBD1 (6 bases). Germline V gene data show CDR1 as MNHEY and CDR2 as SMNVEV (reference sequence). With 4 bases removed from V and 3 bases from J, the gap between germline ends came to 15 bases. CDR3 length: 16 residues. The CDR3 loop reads CASSWMRGGSNEKLFF. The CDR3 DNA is TGTGCCAGCAGTTGGATGAGGGGGGGGTCTAATGAAAAACTGTTTTTT.